These 12 T cell receptor beta chains share one sample of origin, sequenced in a study of CD8 T cells in Susac syndrome. It was with random hexamers that about 0.45 to 1 ug RNA was reverse transcribed. TCRdb used MiXCR to reprocess the immunoSEQ multiplex PCR reads, holding one entry per CDR3 protein. Among fewer than 350,000 distinct CDR3 sequences listed, around 92% were seen once. Sequencing was done on a sample of CD4+ T cells from PBMCs. These receptors all come from a human donor with multiple sclerosis.

The genes are TRBV5-1 and TRBJ1-2; no reliable D call. CDR1 SGHRS and CDR2 YFSETQ come from the germline V gene. The CDR3 runs to 14 residues. V lost 3 bases and J 2 bases, leaving 11 bases between the germline ends. The CDR3 DNA is TGCGCCAGCAGCTCATACGGGAAAAACTATGGCTACACCTTC. This codes for CASSSYGKNYGYTF. Drawing the rest from reference TRBV5-1 and TRBJ1-2, the complete variable domain is KAGVTQTPRYLIKTRGQQVTLSCSPISGHRSVSWYQQTPGQGLQFLFEYFSETQRNKGNFPGRFSGRQFSNSRSEMNVSTLELGDSALYLCASSSYGKNYGYTFGSGTRLTVV.

The rearrangement links TRBV14 to TRBJ1-6; TRBD1 is a possible D gene (5 bases). Germline V CDR1 and CDR2: SGHDN, FVKESK. Between the trimmed V and J ends, which lost 1 base and 9 bases, there was a span of 22 bases. The CDR3 runs to 18 residues. Here the CDR3 reads CASSQAITSRARGSPLHF. The CDR3 DNA follows: TGTGCCAGCAGCCAAGCCATCACTTCCCGGGCAAGGGGTTCACCCCTCCACTTT.

The chain uses TRBV19 and TRBJ1-2, with D possibly TRBD1 on 5 matching bases. Trimming stripped 3 bases from V and 4 bases from J, with 12 bases between. The CDR3 consists of 14 residues. Germline-derived CDR1 and CDR2 are LNHDA and SQIVND (reference sequence). The CDR3 loop is CASSMGTGPYGYTF. The CDR3 nucleotides read TGTGCCAGTAGTATGGGAACAGGACCCTATGGCTACACCTTC.

The chain employs TRBV29-1 and TRBJ2-3; D is perhaps TRBD1 (8 bases). Germline CDR1 SQVTM, CDR2 ANQGSEA. The V gene lost 7 bases and the J gene lost 4 bases, with 15 bases spanning the gap. This CDR3 comprises 13 residues. The CDR3 spells CSGTGGASDTQYF. CDR3 coding DNA: TGCAGCGGCACAGGGGGGGCCTCAGATACGCAGTATTTT.

The chain has TRBV6-1 and TRBJ2-7; TRBD2 aligns across 9 bases. J lost 3 bases, V lost 9 bases, and 12 bases had no gene match. The CDR3 runs to 15 residues. Germline V gene sequence: CDR1 MNHNS, CDR2 SASEGT. The CDR3 reads CASRGAGGQLYEQYF. The CDR3 DNA reads TGTGCCAGTAGGGGCGCGGGGGGGCAACTCTACGAGCAGTACTTC.

The chain recombines TRBV3-1 with TRBJ1-2, with D unclear. This CDR3 has 17 amino acids. V was pared by 2 bases and J by 5 bases, with 21 bases between. Germline assignment: CDR1 LGHDT and CDR2 YNNKEL (reference sequence). In nucleotides, the CDR3 is TGTGCCAGCAGCCAACCCCGCTTGGGCACGTTGCCGTATGGCTACACCTTC. It encodes CASSQPRLGTLPYGYTF.

The chain carries TRBV12-3 or TRBV12-4 and TRBJ1-4; unclear D gene. The V end lost 3 bases, the J end lost 8 bases, and 10 bases lay between the germline ends. The CDR3 totals 13 residues. The DNA of the CDR3 is TGTGCCAGCAGTTTTGGGGTTTTCGAAAAACTGTTTTTT. Translated, it gives CASSFGVFEKLFF.

The DNA of the CDR3 is TGTGCCACCAGTGATTCCGGACCCCGCGAGACCCAGTACTTC. Its translation: CATSDSGPRETQYF. This chain uses TRBV24-1 with TRBJ2-5; no clear D gene. The CDR3 loop spans 14 amino acids. V lost 2 bases, J lost 5 bases, and 11 bases lay in between. Germline V CDR1 and CDR2: KGHDR, SFDVKD.

The sample holds one count of this clonotype. The V call is TRBV7-2, the J call TRBJ1-1, with TRBD1 matching over 8 bases. Trimming cost V 5 bases and J 4 bases; bases outside gene matches: 15. Germline V gene sequence: CDR1 SGHTA, CDR2 FQGNSA. This CDR3 has 17 amino acids. In DNA, the CDR3 is TGTGCCAGCAGCGCCGGGGACAGGTTGGATTTGGGCACTGAAGCTTTCTTT. It is translated as CASSAGDRLDLGTEAFF.

This clonotype was detected only once. A read error may account for a junction end that differs from germline. The chain employs TRBV4-1 and TRBJ2-2, with 7 positions matching TRBD2. In germline, CDR1 is MGHRA, CDR2 YSYEKL. CDR3 length equals 16 residues. CDR3 amino acids: CASNQDWTRGTGELFF. CDR3 in DNA: TGCGCCAGCAACCAAGACTGGACTAGAGGCACCGGGGAGCTGTTTTTT.

DNA for the CDR3: TGTGCCAGCAGCCCATTCAGGGGCCGCTACAATGAGCAGTTCTTC. Protein: CASSPFRGRYNEQFF. The chain combines TRBV3-1 with TRBJ2-1; tentatively, D is TRBD1 (6 bases). Between the trimmed V and J ends, which lost 4 bases and 3 bases, there was a span of 13 bases. CDR1 and CDR2 from the germline V gene are LGHDT and YNNKEL (reference sequence). CDR3 size: 15 residues.

The rearrangement links TRBV3-1 to TRBJ2-1; D is unclear. The CDR3 has 15 residues. V lost 1 base to trimming and J lost 5 bases, with 12 bases between them. Germline-derived CDR1 and CDR2 are LGHDT and YNNKEL (reference sequence). CDR3 region: CASSQGKGPNNEQFF. CDR3 bases: TGTGCCAGCAGCCAAGGCAAAGGCCCTAACAATGAGCAGTTCTTC.